Listed here are 21 T cell receptor beta chains from one sample, sequenced in a study of response to subunit inactivated influenza vaccine. TCRdb reanalysed the RT-PCR reads using MiXCR and keeps one entry per CDR3 protein. The data show roughly 500,000 distinct CDR3 sequences, with 15% to 20% seen just once and 2.5% to 3.5% held by the top ten. The sequencing used CD4+ T cells sorted from PBMCs, collected less than 30 months after vaccination. Source of these receptors: a man between 50 and 70 years old who received an inactivated influenza vaccine.

This clonotype was recorded a few times. J is TRBJ2-2 and V is TRBV11-2; D not resolved. The V and J ends lost 0 bases and 8 bases respectively, with 13 bases between them. Germline assignment: CDR1 SGHAT and CDR2 FQNNGV. This CDR3 region has 15 residues. DNA of the CDR3: TGTGCCAGCAGCTTAGAGCCCTGGGCACCAGGGGAGCTGTTTTTT. Its protein product is CASSLEPWAPGELFF.

This clonotype showed up many times. This chain connects TRBV29-1 to TRBJ2-1, with 10 bases lining up with TRBD2. The germline V gene encodes CDR1 SQVTM and CDR2 ANQGSEA. J was trimmed by 5 bases and V by 4 bases; bases with no gene match: 8. CDR3 length equals 15 residues. This CDR3 is CSVGGPGLANNEQFF. The CDR3 coding sequence is TGCAGCGTTGGGGGGCCGGGACTAGCGAACAATGAGCAGTTCTTC.

The chain is built from TRBV4-2 and TRBJ2-3; D gene unclear. Trimming pared 0 bases from V and 7 bases from J, leaving 14 bases between. CDR1 LGHNA and CDR2 YNFKEQ come from the germline V gene. The length of the CDR3 is 15 residues. CDR3: CASSQDITELNTQYF. The CDR3 DNA is TGTGCCAGCAGCCAAGATATTACAGAGCTCAATACGCAGTATTTT.

The chain employs TRBV4-1 and TRBJ2-7; D call uncertain. With 0 bases removed from V and 6 bases from J, the gap between germline ends came to 12 bases. The germline CDR1 and CDR2 sequences are MGHRA and YSYEKL. This CDR3 region has 14 residues. As DNA, the CDR3 is TGCGCCAGCAGCCAAGATCTGGGGAACTTCGAGCAGTACTTC. Its translation: CASSQDLGNFEQYF.

The chain recombines TRBV7-2 with TRBJ2-2; D could derive from TRBD1 or TRBD2 (6 bases each). V was trimmed by 4 bases and J by 0 bases, leaving 15 bases between them. CDR3 length equals 17 residues. Germline V gives CDR1 SGHTA, CDR2 FQGNSA. The CDR3 DNA reads as TGTGCCAGCAGCTCCGATTTGGGGGGCTCGAACACCGGGGAGCTGTTTTTT. This sequence encodes CASSSDLGGSNTGELFF.

The CDR3 DNA follows: TGTGCCAGCAGCAAAGCCTGTAAGCGGGAACACTACGAGCAGTACTTC. It is translated as CASSKACKREHYEQYF. The gene calls are TRBV21-1 and TRBJ2-7; the D segment call TRBD2 is taken from the table without a DNA check. TRBV21-1 is recorded as a pseudogene. The CDR3 has 16 amino acids.

V and J are TRBV20-1 and TRBJ1-5; D is unresolved. The V end lost 3 bases, the J end lost 3 bases, and 15 bases lay between the germline ends. The V gene's germline CDR1 is DFQATT and CDR2 SNEGSKA (reference sequence). The CDR3 consists of 15 residues. CDR3 nucleotides: TGCAGTGCTAGGCTCGGAGACGGTTACAATCAGCCCCAGCATTTT. It codes for CSARLGDGYNQPQHF.

In this sample, this clonotype turned up a few times. The chain joins TRBV12-3 or TRBV12-4 to TRBJ1-5; 9 bases agree with TRBD1. The CDR3 is 16 residues long. Trimming cost V 5 bases and J 4 bases; bases outside gene matches: 9. The CDR3 DNA reads TGTGCCAGCAGTGCGGCGACAGGGGGTGGGAATCAGCCCCAGCATTTT. This gives the protein CASSAATGGGNQPQHF.

The chain employs TRBV11-3 and TRBJ2-7, with TRBD1 matching over 7 bases. From germline, CDR1 is SGHNT and CDR2 YENEEA. This CDR3 is built from 13 residues. The junction had 11 bases not matched to a gene; V was cut back by 6 bases and J by 9 bases. CDR3 residues: CASRQITGTVQYF. CDR3 nucleotides: TGTGCCAGCAGACAAATTACCGGGACAGTGCAGTACTTC.

This clonotype has a handful of counts. The gene calls are TRBV18 and TRBJ2-7; 7 positions match TRBD1. Germline V gene data show CDR1 as KGHSH and CDR2 as LQKENI. CDR3 length equals 15 residues. The junction had 7 bases not matched to a gene; V was cut back by 3 bases and J by 2 bases. CDR3 bases: TGTGCCAGCTCACCGGGACAGACTCAAACCTACGAGCAGTACTTC. As protein: CASSPGQTQTYEQYF.

This clonotype was seen repeatedly, ten times or more. This chain connects TRBV4-2 to TRBJ2-1, with TRBD2 matching over 13 bases. The CDR3 totals 16 residues. CDR1 is LGHNA and CDR2 is YNFKEQ in the germline V gene. J was trimmed by 7 bases and V by 2 bases; bases with no gene match: 5. The CDR3, as DNA: TGTGCCAGCAGCCAATCTGGGACTAGCGGGGAAAATGAGCAGTTCTTC. Translating it yields CASSQSGTSGENEQFF.

This clonotype was picked up many times. The V call is TRBV7-2, the J call TRBJ2-1; the match to TRBD2 covers 11 bases. The trim removed 0 bases at V and 6 bases at J, leaving 4 bases unmatched. The CDR3 runs 16 residues. Germline CDR1 and CDR2: SGHTA and FQGNSA. The CDR3 region is CASSLAHSGRGNEQFF. The CDR3 DNA reads TGTGCCAGCAGCTTAGCGCATAGCGGGAGGGGCAATGAGCAGTTCTTC.

This clonotype was counted between two and nine times. The chain combines TRBV24-1 with TRBJ2-1; D possibly corresponds to TRBD1 (5 bases). CDR3 size: 15 residues. V shed 4 bases and J shed 5 bases, with 14 bases lying between them. Germline V gives CDR1 KGHDR, CDR2 SFDVKD. This chain's CDR3 is CATSETQGWHNEQFF. The CDR3 nucleotides read TGTGCCACCAGTGAGACTCAGGGTTGGCACAATGAGCAGTTCTTC.

This clonotype turned up a few times. CDR3 in DNA: TGTGCCAGCAGCTCTAGGACAGCCAACACTGAAGCTTTCTTT. Translating gives CASSSRTANTEAFF. The chain combines TRBV3-1 with TRBJ1-1; possible D gene TRBD1, 6 bases. The CDR3 spans 14 residues. V was cut by 5 bases and J by 2 bases, with 12 bases left in between. The germline V gene encodes CDR1 LGHDT and CDR2 YNNKEL (reference sequence).

The chain carries TRBV20-1 and TRBJ2-3; either TRBD1 or TRBD2 may fit D (7 bases each). V was pared by 5 bases and J by 4 bases, with 16 bases between. The CDR3 is 14 amino acids. Germline V CDR1 and CDR2: DFQATT, SNEGSKA (reference sequence). CDR3 nucleotide sequence: TGCAGTGCTGATGGGAGGGGGCGACCAGATACGCAGTATTTT. Protein sequence: CSADGRGRPDTQYF.

This chain uses TRBV20-1 with TRBJ2-1, with D tentatively TRBD1 (6 bases). The CDR3 is 15 residues long. Between the trimmed V and J ends, which lost 2 bases and 4 bases, there was a span of 15 bases. Germline assignment: CDR1 DFQATT and CDR2 SNEGSKA (reference sequence). CDR3 sequence: CSARPQTGVYNEQFF. DNA for the CDR3: TGCAGTGCTAGACCCCAGACAGGAGTTTACAATGAGCAGTTCTTC.

The J gene is TRBJ1-1, the V gene TRBV20-1, with D unresolved. This CDR3 region has 13 residues. Germline-derived CDR1 and CDR2 are DFQATT and SNEGSKA (reference sequence). The ends were cut back, 7 bases at V and 6 bases at J, with 18 bases in the middle. Here the CDR3 reads CSGLEGLMSEAFF. The CDR3 nucleotides are TGCAGTGGCTTGGAGGGTCTGATGTCTGAAGCTTTCTTT.

V gene TRBV7-9 combines with J gene TRBJ2-1; TRBD2 is a possible D gene (5 bases). Germline V gives CDR1 SEHNR, CDR2 FQNEAQ (reference sequence). V dropped 4 bases and J dropped 0 bases, with 13 bases sitting between them. The CDR3 runs 16 residues. CDR3 protein: CASSSHRTSSYNEQFF. DNA of the CDR3: TGTGCCAGCAGCTCACACCGGACTTCCTCCTACAATGAGCAGTTCTTC.

The V and J genes are TRBV2 and TRBJ2-3; D not resolved. Deletions cut 8 bases from V and 2 bases from J, with 11 bases between. From germline, CDR1 is SNHLY and CDR2 FYNNEI. The CDR3 covers 13 residues. The CDR3 DNA reads as TGTGCCAGCGAAGACCTTAACACAGATACGCAGTATTTT. Protein product: CASEDLNTDTQYF.

A few counts support this clonotype. The rearrangement links TRBV7-9 to TRBJ2-1; the match to TRBD2 covers 10 bases. Trimming cost V 3 bases and J 7 bases; bases outside gene matches: 6. The CDR3 length is 15 residues. The germline gives CDR1 SEHNR, CDR2 FQNEAQ (reference sequence). The CDR3 bases are TGTGCCAGCAGCTTGAGGCTAGCGGGAGCAAATGAGCAGTTCTTC. Translated, it gives CASSLRLAGANEQFF.

This clonotype turned up a few times. The rearrangement uses TRBV20-1 and TRBJ2-1; possible D gene TRBD1, 5 bases. CDR1 DFQATT and CDR2 SNEGSKA come from the germline V gene (reference sequence). The CDR3 is 14 residues long. Trimming removed 4 bases from V and 6 bases from J, with 16 bases in between. The CDR3 DNA reads as TGCAGTGCTAAGAACGCAGGGCGCGGCAATGAGCAGTTCTTC. This encodes CSAKNAGRGNEQFF.